This TCR beta chain was profiled in a study of shared clonotypes between healthy human individuals. As to this clone: Its antigen is undetermined.

Study-wide results and caveats: With four donors compared, 4% to 5.5% of naive CD4 clonotypes were shared. Represented diversity (both genetic and exposure-history) was limited by the small number of donors. In general, naive subsets displayed greater estimated richness than memory subsets did.

Genomic DNA belonging to each subset was distributed in equal measure over several immunoSEQ plates. Assay used: immunoSEQ multiplex PCR; TCRdb lists only in-frame clones, some missing. The table has millions of clones, roughly 91% seen once. Positive CCR7 selection of CD45RO-negative cells yielded the naive CD8 cells, and terminally differentiated effector memory CD45RA+ cells were excluded. The material sequenced was naive CD8+ T cells from PBMCs. This sequence originates from a man aged 18-30 years in good health. Some clones in this sample may be carry-over from other donors' samples.

CDR3 residues: CASSLRPGYEQYF. For the CDR3, the DNA is TGTGCCAGCAGCTTAAGGCCGGGCTACGAGCAGTACTTC. This chain links TRBV7-3 with TRBJ2-7; unclear D gene. CDR1 and CDR2 (germline): SGHTA, FQGTGA. This CDR3 spans 13 amino acids. The V end lost 1 base, the J end lost 3 bases, and 7 bases lay between the germline ends.